A single sample is the source of the 2 T cell receptor beta chains below, sequenced in a study of T cells in narcolepsy. This table comes from immunoSEQ multiplex PCR, and its TCRdb copy is limited to in-frame clones, with some not included. Of around 28,000 clones in the sample, approximately 83% are singletons; the top ten hold around 0.85%. Sequenced sample: CD45RA- memory CD4+ T cells from PBMCs. The receptors derive from a human donor with narcolepsy.

The chain links TRBV4-1 to TRBJ2-1, with no clear D. Germline lookup yields CDR1 MGHRA and CDR2 YSYEKL. CDR3 length equals 17 residues. With 1 base removed from V and 2 bases from J, the gap between germline ends came to 15 bases. CDR3 in amino acids: CASSQVDLGLTYNEQFF. Here the CDR3 DNA reads TGCGCCAGCAGCCAAGTCGACCTGGGCCTTACCTACAATGAGCAGTTCTTC.

The CDR3 loop is CASSPPGANVLTF. CDR3 in DNA: TGTGCCAGCAGTCCCCCTGGGGCCAACGTCCTGACTTTC. The chain couples TRBV7-3 to TRBJ2-6; D is unclear. Per germline, CDR1 SGHTA and CDR2 FQGTGA. This CDR3 is 13 amino acids long. Trimming pared 6 bases from V and 2 bases from J, leaving 5 bases between.